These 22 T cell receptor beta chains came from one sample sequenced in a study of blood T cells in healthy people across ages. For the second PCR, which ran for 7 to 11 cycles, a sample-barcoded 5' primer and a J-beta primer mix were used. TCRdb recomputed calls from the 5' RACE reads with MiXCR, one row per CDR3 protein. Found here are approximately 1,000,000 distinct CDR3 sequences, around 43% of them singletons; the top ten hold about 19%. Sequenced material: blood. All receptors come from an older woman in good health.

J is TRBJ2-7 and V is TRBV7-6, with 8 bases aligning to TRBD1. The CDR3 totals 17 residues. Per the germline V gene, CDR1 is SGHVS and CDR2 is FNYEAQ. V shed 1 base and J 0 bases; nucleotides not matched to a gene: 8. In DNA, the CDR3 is TGTGCCAGCAGCTTAGATCCGGGACAGGCGAGCTCCTACGAGCAGTACTTC. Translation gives CASSLDPGQASSYEQYF.

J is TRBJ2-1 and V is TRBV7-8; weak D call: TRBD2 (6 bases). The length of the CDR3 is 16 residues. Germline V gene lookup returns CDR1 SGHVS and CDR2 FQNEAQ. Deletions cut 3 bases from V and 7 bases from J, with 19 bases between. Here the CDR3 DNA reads TGTGCCAGCAGCTTGGGGGATTCGGGGAGGCTGAATGAGCAGTTCTTC. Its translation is CASSLGDSGRLNEQFF.

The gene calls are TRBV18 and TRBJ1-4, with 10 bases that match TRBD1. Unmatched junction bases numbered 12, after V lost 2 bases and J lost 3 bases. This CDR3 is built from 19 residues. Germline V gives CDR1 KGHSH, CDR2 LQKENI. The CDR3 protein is CASSPRDRGINLANEKLFF. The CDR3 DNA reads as TGTGCCAGCTCACCAAGGGACAGGGGAATTAATCTTGCTAATGAAAAACTGTTTTTT.

For the CDR3, the DNA is TGCAGTTGTCAGGGACTACTCTACGAGCAGTACTTC. This encodes CSCQGLLYEQYF. The chain links TRBV20-1 to TRBJ2-7, with TRBD2 identical over 7 bases. With 8 bases clipped from V and 3 bases from J, the junction kept 7 bases outside the gene matches. The CDR3 runs 12 residues. Germline loops: CDR1 DFQATT, CDR2 SNEGSKA (reference sequence).

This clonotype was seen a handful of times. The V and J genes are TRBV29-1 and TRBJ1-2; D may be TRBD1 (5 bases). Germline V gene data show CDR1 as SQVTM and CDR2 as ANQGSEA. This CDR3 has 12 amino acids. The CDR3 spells CRAHGTPYGYTF. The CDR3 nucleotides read TGCAGAGCACACGGGACGCCTTATGGCTACACCTTC.

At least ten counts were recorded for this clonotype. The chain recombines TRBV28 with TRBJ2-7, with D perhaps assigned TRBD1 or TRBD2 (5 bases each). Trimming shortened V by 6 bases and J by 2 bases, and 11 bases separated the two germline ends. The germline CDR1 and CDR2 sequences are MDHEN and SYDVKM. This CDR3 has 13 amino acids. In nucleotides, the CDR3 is TGTGCCAGCAGAGCCTCGGGGCCCTACGAGCAGTACTTC. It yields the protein CASRASGPYEQYF.

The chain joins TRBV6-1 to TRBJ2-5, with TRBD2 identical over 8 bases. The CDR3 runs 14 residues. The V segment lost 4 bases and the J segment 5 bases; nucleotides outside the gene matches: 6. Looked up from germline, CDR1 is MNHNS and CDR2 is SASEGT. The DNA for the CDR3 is TGTGCCAGCAGTGGACGAGCGGGAGCGGAGACCCAGTACTTC. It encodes CASSGRAGAETQYF.

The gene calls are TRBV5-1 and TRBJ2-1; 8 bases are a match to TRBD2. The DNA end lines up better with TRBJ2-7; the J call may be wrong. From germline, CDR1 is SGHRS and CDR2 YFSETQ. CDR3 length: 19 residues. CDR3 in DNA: TGCGCCAGCAGCTCCCATCCGGTGGTAGCGGGAATCTCCTACAATGAGCAGTACTTC. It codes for CASSSHPVVAGISYNEQYF.

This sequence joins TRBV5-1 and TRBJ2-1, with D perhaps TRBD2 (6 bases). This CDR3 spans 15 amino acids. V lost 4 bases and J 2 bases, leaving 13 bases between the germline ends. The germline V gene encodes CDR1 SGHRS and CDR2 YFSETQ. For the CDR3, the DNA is TGCGCCAGCAGCCTGCTTAGGGAGGCCTACAATGAGCAGTTCTTC. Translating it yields CASSLLREAYNEQFF.

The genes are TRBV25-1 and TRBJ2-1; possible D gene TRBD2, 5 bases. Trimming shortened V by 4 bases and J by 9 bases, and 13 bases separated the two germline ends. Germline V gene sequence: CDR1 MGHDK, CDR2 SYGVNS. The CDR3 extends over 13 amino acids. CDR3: CASSAEGKLEQFF. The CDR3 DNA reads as TGTGCCAGCAGTGCCGAGGGAAAGCTTGAGCAGTTCTTC.

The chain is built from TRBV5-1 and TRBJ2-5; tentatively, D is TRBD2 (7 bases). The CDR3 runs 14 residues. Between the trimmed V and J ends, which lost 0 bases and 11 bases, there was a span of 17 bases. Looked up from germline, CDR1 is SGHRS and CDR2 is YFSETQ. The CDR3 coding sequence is TGCGCCAGCAGCTTGGAGGGGGGCGCGGGGGAGCAGTACTTC. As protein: CASSLEGGAGEQYF.

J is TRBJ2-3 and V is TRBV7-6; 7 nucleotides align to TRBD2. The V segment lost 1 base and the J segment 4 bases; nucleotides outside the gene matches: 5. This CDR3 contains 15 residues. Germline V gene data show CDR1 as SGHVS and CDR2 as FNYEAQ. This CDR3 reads CASSLVVSGSDTQYF. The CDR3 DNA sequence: TGTGCCAGCAGCTTAGTTGTTAGCGGGTCAGATACGCAGTATTTT.

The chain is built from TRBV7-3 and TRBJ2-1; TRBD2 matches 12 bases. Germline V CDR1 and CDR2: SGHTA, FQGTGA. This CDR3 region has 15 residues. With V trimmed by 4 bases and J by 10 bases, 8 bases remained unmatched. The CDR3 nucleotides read TGTGCCAGCAGCTCTCTAGCGGGAGGGCCAAAGGAGCAGTTCTTC. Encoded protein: CASSSLAGGPKEQFF.

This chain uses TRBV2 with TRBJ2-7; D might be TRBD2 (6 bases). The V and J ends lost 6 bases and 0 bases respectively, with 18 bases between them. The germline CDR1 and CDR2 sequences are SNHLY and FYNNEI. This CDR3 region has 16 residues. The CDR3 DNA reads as TGTGCCAGCAGCGAGGTCGGGCGCGGGGACTCCTACGAGCAGTACTTC. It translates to CASSEVGRGDSYEQYF.

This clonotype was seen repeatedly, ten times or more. This chain's CDR3 is CASGAGRQETQYF. The DNA of the CDR3 is TGTGCCAGCGGAGCGGGGCGCCAAGAGACCCAGTACTTC. The genes are TRBV2 and TRBJ2-5; 7 bases agree with TRBD2. Germline CDR1 SNHLY, CDR2 FYNNEI. This CDR3 has 13 residues. After removal of 8 bases from V and 1 base from J, the junction contained 4 bases not matched to a gene.

Written as DNA, the CDR3 is TGCGCCAGCAGCTTGGGTGTTGGTAGCACAGATACGCAGTATTTT. Its protein is CASSLGVGSTDTQYF. The chain uses TRBV5-1 and TRBJ2-3; no clear D. The V end was cut by 0 bases, the J end by 0 bases, with 8 bases between. Germline-derived CDR1 and CDR2 are SGHRS and YFSETQ. CDR3 length: 15 amino acids.

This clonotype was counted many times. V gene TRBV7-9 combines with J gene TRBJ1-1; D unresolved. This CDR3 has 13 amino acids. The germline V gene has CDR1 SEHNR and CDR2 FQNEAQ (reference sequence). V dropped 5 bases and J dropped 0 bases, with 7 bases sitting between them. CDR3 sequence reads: CASSVVVNTEAFF. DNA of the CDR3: TGTGCCAGCAGCGTAGTGGTGAACACTGAAGCTTTCTTT.

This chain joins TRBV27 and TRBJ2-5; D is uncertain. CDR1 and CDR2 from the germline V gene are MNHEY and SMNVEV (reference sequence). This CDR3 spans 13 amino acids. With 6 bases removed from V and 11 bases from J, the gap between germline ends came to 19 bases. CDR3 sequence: CASRLLEDQKQYF. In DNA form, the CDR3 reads TGTGCCAGCAGGCTCCTTGAAGATCAAAAGCAGTACTTC.

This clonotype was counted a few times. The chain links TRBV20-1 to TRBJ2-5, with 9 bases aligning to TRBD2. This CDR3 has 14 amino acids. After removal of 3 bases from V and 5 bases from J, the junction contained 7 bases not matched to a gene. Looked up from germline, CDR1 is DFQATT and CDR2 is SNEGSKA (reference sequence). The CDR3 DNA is TGCAGTGCTAGTAGCCTAGCGGGATTGGAGACCCAGTACTTC. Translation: CSASSLAGLETQYF.

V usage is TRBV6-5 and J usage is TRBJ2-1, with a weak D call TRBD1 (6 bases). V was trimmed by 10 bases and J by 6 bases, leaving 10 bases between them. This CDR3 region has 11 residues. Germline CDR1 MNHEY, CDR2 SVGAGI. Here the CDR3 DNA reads TGTGCCACTAACAGGGTCAATGAGCAGTTCTTC. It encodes CATNRVNEQFF.

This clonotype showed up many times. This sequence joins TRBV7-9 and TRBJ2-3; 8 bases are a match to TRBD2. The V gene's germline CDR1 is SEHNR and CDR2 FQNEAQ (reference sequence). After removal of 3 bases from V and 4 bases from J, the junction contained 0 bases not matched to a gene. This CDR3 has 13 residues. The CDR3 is CASSFGGADTQYF. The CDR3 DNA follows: TGTGCCAGCAGCTTCGGGGGGGCAGATACGCAGTATTTT.

CDR3 residues: CASRGTGSAEQYF. CDR3 nucleotides: TGTGCCAGCAGAGGGACAGGGTCCGCCGAGCAGTACTTC. J is TRBJ2-7 and V is TRBV25-1; TRBD1 agrees at 9 bases. The V gene's germline CDR1 is MGHDK and CDR2 SYGVNS. Germline trimming cut 6 bases from V and 6 bases from J; bases unmatched to any gene: 6. The length of the CDR3 is 13 residues.